Described below is a single T cell receptor (beta chain) sequence and its context. The data derive from a study of T cells in lung cancer brain metastases. This CDR3 has 16 residues. Germline values: CDR1 SGHNT, CDR2 YYREEE (reference sequence). The germline V and J ends were trimmed by 0 bases and 4 bases, with 11 bases remaining between them. Patients had resection for synchronous oligometastatic disease or delayed recurrence of a solitary brain metastasis. Between roughly 2 and 4.92 ug genomic DNA went in, equal for pairs. Sequencing used immunoSEQ multiplex PCR; TCRdb keeps in-frame clones, though not all of them. The sample has approximately 5,000 clones, 80% to 90% seen once.

This chain joins TRBV5-4 and TRBJ2-6; unclear D gene. Material: tumor tissue from the primary lung tumor. The receptor was isolated from a man aged 45-65 years with non-small cell lung cancer. The CDR3: CASSLAGRPGANVLTF. As DNA, the CDR3 is TGTGCCAGCAGCTTGGCCGGAAGGCCCGGGGCCAACGTCCTGACTTTC.